This T cell receptor beta chain was obtained from a study of Ad26.COV2.S vaccination and SARS-CoV-2 variants (dated by TCRdb to the early 2020s). As for the study more broadly: Vaccine-arm donors came from COV1001, a multicentre, randomized, double-blind, placebo-controlled phase I-IIa trial of Ad26.COV2.S in healthy adults. Trial participants were randomized into five groups of five, in which low-dose or high-dose Ad26.COV2.S was given once or twice, or placebo was given on both occasions. TCRbeta repertoire sequencing was used to assess the specificity and breadth of SARS-CoV-2-reactive T cell receptors after Ad26.COV2.S vaccination. Ad26.COV2.S was administered intramuscularly at a dose of 5x10^10 or 1x10^11 viral particles, either as one shot or as two shots given 56 days apart. Blinding of investigators to trial group allocation was maintained during experiments and outcome assessment. The TCR-sequenced set comprised about 32 samples: approximately 19 Ad26.COV2.S vaccine recipients, 5 placebo recipients and 8 SARS-CoV-2 convalescent individuals.

Notes on this clone: This clone's antigen is unknown. Within one base of it there is no much larger clone, and no base qualities were kept.

What this sample's treatment or condition label stands for: roughly 18 received Ad26.COV2.S at low or high dose, single or two shots; about five received placebo; per-sample allocation not given. For vaccine and placebo recipients, repertoires were sequenced using samples collected on day 63 after the first injection. In Cohort 1b, about two dozen adults aged 18-55 years were enrolled at a single site in Boston, USA, between 29 July and 7 August 2020. As a vaccine, Ad26.COV2.S was a replication-incompetent adenovirus type 26 vector that expressed a prefusion-stabilized SARS-CoV-2 spike protein derived from the original Wuhan strain. Study-wide conclusions, independent of this receptor: Higher spike-specific TCR breadth was observed in Ad26.COV2.S recipients than in placebo recipients (P = 0.0014). It was noted by the authors that total T cell responses may have been underestimated by the TCR breadth and depth analyses. Comparing responses between vaccine doses or regimens was not something the study was powered to do. After vaccination, spike-specific CD8+ and CD4+ T cell responses were reported to show substantial breadth. Comparable non-spike TCR breadth was observed between vaccine and placebo recipients, consistent with only spike being contained in the vaccine.

Reading from cysteine to phenylalanine, the CDR3 counts 17 amino acids. The DNA shown is the 51-base CDR3, in frame from base 1. Via the germline V gene, CDR1 is MDHEN and CDR2 SYDVKM. Compared with germline, V lacks 7 bases and J lacks 2 bases; bases without a gene match: 12. The immunoSEQ Assay was used to sequence TCRbeta CDR3 regions. After extraction, genomic DNA underwent amplification by bias-controlled multiplex PCR, followed by high-throughput sequencing. The study's own analysis went as follows. To quantify the absolute abundance of each unique TCRbeta CDR3 region, sequences were collapsed and filtered. T cell fraction was estimated by normalizing TCRbeta template counts to usable DNA, with usable DNA measured through amplification of reference genes found in all nucleated cells. Repertoire TCRs were annotated as SARS-CoV-2-specific by exact matching of V gene, CDR3 amino acid sequence and J gene to a known reactive TCR set. The reference SARS-CoV-2 TCR set came from MIRA and was filtered for enrichment in COVID-19-positive ImmuneCODE repertoires, removing public or cross-reactive TCRs. Using the MIRA antigens, annotated TCRs were further analysed by specific ORF or by position within an ORF. Depth was the summed frequency of annotated unique rearrangements, while breadth was defined as annotated unique rearrangements over total unique productive rearrangements. TCR breadth was compared between groups using two-sided Wilcoxon rank-sum tests. TCRdb's version of the immuneACCESS table is confined to in-frame rearrangements and falls short of the full clone set. An unresolved V gene accounts for under half of the shortfall where checked; the remainder is of unknown origin. From that table come the V and J calls and clone size; the DNA was used to work out D and trimming. This sample is represented by about 480,000 clones; 87% of them were singletons. 9.5% to 15% of the sample is held by the ten biggest clonotypes.

In this chain, TRBV28 is recombined with TRBJ1-5, and 9 junctional nucleotides match TRBD1. The source was peripheral blood, collected in a trial of Ad26.COV2.S vaccine versus placebo. The sequence was collected from a person aged 18-65 years who received the Ad26.COV2.S COVID-19 vaccine or a placebo. The nucleotide sequence is given as TGTGCCAGCACCTCTAGCCCTAGACAGGGGGGCAATCAGCCCCAGCATTTT. Translated, this is CASTSSPRQGGNQPQHF.